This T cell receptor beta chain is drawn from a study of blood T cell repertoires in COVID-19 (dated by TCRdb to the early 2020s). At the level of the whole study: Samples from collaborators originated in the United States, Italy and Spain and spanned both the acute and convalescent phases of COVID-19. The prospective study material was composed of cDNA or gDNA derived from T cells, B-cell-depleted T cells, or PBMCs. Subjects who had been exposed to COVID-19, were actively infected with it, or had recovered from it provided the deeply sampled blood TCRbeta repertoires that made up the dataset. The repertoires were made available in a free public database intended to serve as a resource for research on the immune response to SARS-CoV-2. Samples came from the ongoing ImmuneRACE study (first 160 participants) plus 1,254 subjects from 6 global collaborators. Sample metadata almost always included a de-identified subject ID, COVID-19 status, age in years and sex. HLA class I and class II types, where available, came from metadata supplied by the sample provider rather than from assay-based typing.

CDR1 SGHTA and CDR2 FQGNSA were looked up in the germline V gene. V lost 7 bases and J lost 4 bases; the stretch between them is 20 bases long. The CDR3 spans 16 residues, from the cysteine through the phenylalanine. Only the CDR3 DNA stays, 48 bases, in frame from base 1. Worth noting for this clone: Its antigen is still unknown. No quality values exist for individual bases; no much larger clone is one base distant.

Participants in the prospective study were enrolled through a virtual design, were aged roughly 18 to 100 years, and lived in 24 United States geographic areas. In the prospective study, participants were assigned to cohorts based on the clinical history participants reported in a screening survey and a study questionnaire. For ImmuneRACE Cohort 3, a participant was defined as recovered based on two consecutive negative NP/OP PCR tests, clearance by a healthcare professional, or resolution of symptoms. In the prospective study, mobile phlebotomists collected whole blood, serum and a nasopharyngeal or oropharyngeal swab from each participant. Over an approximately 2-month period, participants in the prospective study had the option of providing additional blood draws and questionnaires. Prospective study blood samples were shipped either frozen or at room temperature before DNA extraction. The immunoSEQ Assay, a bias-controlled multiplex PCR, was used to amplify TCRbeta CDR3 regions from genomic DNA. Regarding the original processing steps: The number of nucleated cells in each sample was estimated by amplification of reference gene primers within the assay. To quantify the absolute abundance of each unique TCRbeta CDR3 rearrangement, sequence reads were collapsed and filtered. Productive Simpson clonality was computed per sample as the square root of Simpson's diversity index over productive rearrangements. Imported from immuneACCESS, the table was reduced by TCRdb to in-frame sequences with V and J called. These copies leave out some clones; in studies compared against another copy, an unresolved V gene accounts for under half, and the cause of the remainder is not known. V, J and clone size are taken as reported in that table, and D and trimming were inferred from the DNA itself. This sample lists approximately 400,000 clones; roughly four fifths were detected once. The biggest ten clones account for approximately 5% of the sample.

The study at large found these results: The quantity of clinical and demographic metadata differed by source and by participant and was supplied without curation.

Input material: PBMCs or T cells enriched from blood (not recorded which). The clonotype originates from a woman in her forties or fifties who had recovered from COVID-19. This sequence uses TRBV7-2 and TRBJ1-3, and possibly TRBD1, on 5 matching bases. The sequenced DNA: TGTGCCAGCACCCTCCGACCGGGGGTGTTGGGAAACACCATATATTTT. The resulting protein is CASTLRPGVLGNTIYF.